One sample yielded the 5 T cell receptor beta chains listed below, sequenced in a study of blood T cell repertoires in COVID-19. Using immunoSEQ multiplex PCR, the repertoire was profiled, and TCRdb retains in-frame clones only, with some absent. This repertoire shows more than 250,000 clones, over 75% found once; its top ten account for over 0.55%. Sequencing was done on a sample of peripheral blood. The receptors were sampled from a human donor in a cohort sampled during active COVID-19.

In its sample, this clone was seen once. The V gene is TRBV5-1, the J gene TRBJ2-7; TRBD2 agrees at 9 bases. This CDR3 is 15 amino acids long. Trimming at V came to 0 bases and at J to 1 base, leaving 2 bases not matched to a gene. Germline V CDR1 and CDR2: SGHRS, YFSETQ. CDR3 sequence: CASSLALAGSYEQYF. CDR3 DNA sequence: TGCGCCAGCAGCTTGGCACTAGCGGGTTCCTACGAGCAGTACTTC.

The chain recombines TRBV25-1 with TRBJ1-2; D is possibly TRBD1 (5 bases). Trimming took off 8 bases at V and 4 bases at J, with 23 bases between the two ends. The germline V gene encodes CDR1 MGHDK and CDR2 SYGVNS. This CDR3 region has 16 residues. Here the CDR3 DNA reads TGTGCCAGCCGCATCCTACCGGGACTGGCTGGCTATGGCTACACCTTC. Translation: CASRILPGLAGYGYTF.

The rearrangement links TRBV28 to TRBJ2-7; 7 bases match TRBD2. The CDR3 sequence is 15 residues long. Trimming removed 5 bases from V and 3 bases from J; junction bases left unmatched: 10. CDR1 is MDHEN, CDR2 SYDVKM, per germline. This chain's CDR3 is CASSPLIAGGYEQYF. Here the CDR3 DNA reads TGTGCCAGCAGTCCCCTGATAGCGGGCGGCTACGAGCAGTACTTC.

V is TRBV30 and J is TRBJ2-2; tentatively, D is TRBD1 (6 bases). CDR1 GTSNPN and CDR2 SVGIG come from the germline V gene (reference sequence). Trimming took 2 bases from V and 0 from J, leaving 13 bases between them. This CDR3 has 16 residues. The CDR3 region is CAWSTPGASNTGELFF. As DNA, the CDR3 is TGTGCCTGGAGTACCCCAGGGGCCTCGAACACCGGGGAGCTGTTTTTT.

The table lists this clone with a few counts. The chain couples TRBV27 to TRBJ2-1; no clear D gene. CDR3 size: 13 residues. Looked up from germline, CDR1 is MNHEY and CDR2 is SMNVEV (reference sequence). The germline V and J ends were trimmed by 2 bases and 9 bases, with 11 bases remaining between them. In nucleotides, the CDR3 is TGTGCCAGCAGTTTAAGGCTAGAAGGTGAGCAGTTCTTC. This sequence encodes CASSLRLEGEQFF.